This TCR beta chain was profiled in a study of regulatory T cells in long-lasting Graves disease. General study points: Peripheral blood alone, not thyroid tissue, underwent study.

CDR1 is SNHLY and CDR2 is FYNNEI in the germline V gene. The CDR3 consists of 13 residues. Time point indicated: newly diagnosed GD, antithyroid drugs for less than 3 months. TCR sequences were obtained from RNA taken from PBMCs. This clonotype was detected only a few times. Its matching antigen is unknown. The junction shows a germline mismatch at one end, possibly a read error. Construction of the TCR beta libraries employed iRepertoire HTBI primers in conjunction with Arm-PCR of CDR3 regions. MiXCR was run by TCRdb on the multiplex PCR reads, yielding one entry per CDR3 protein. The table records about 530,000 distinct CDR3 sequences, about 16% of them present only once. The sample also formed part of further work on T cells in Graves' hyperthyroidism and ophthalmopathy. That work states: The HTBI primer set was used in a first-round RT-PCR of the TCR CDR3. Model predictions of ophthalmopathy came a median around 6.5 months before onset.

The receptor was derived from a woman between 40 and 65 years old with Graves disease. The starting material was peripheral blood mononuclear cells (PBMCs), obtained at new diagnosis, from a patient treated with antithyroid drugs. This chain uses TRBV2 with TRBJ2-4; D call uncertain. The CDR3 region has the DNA TGTGCCAGCATCCCCGGAGCCGAAAACATTCAGTACTTC. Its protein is CASIPGAENIQYF.